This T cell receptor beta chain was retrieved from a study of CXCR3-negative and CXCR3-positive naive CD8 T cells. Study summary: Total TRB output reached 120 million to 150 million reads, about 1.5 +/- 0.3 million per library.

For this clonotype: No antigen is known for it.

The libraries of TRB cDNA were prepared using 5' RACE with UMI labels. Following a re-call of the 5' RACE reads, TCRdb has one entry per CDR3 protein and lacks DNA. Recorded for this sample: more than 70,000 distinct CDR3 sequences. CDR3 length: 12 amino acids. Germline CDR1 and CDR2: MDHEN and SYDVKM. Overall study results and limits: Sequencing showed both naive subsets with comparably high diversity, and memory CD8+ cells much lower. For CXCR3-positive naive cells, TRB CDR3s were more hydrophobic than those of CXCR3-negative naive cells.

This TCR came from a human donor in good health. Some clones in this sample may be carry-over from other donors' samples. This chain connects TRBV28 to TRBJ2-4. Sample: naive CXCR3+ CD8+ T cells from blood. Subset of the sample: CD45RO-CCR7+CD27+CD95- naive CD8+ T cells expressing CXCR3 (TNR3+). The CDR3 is CASSLLSNIQYF.